Included here is one T cell receptor beta chain sequence, with context. Its antigen remains unidentified. Germline V CDR1 and CDR2: MNHNS, SASEGT. The V end was cut by 6 bases, the J end by 2 bases, with 13 bases between. The CDR3 has 14 amino acids. The entry originates in a study of shared clonotypes between healthy human individuals. In the study overall: Used for every donor were three CD4 naive, three CD4 memory, two CD8 naive and one CD8 memory plate.

Study results and limitations: Against clonotypes common to all four donors, non-shared ones had lower generation probabilities.

Sequencing used immunoSEQ multiplex PCR; TCRdb keeps in-frame clones, though not all of them. This sample carries roughly 1,600,000 clones, approximately 98.5% of them seen once, and the ten largest clones take around 0.33%. Naive CD4+ cells were CD45RA-selected; the remaining cells were memory. The specimen sequenced was naive CD4+ T cells sorted from blood. Documented subset: CD45RA+ positively selected. The rearrangement links TRBV6-1 to TRBJ2-5, with D perhaps being TRBD1 or TRBD2 (6 bases each). The source is a man aged 30-40 years in good health. The CDR3 here is CASRGTGAQETQYF. DNA of the CDR3: TGTGCCAGCAGGGGCACGGGGGCACAAGAGACCCAGTACTTC.